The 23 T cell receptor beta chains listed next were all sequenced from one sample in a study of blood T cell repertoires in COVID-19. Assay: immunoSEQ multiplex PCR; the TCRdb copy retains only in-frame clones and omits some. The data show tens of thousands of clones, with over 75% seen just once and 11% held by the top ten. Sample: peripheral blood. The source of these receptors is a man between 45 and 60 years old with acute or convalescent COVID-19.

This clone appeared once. CDR3 sequence: CASSFPHRDTQYF. CDR3 nucleotide sequence: TGTGCCAGCAGTTTCCCCCATAGAGATACGCAGTATTTT. The rearrangement uses TRBV28 and TRBJ2-3; D gene uncertain. This CDR3 spans 13 amino acids. V lost 3 bases to trimming and J lost 5 bases, with 9 bases between them. Germline CDR1 MDHEN, CDR2 SYDVKM.

CDR3 amino acids: CASSLEGQGARTGELFF. The CDR3 DNA sequence: TGTGCCAGCAGCTTAGAGGGGCAGGGGGCGAGGACCGGGGAGCTGTTTTTT. The chain links TRBV7-2 to TRBJ2-2; 8 positions agree with TRBD1. The CDR3 is 17 residues long. From germline, CDR1 is SGHTA and CDR2 FQGNSA. With 1 base clipped from V and 5 bases from J, the junction kept 9 bases outside the gene matches.

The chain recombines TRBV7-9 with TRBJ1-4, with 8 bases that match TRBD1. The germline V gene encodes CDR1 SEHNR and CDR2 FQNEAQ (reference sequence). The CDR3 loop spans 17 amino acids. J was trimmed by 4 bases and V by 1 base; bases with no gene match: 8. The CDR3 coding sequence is TGTGCCAGCAGCTTAGTACCCAGGGGGCTCTTTAATGAAAAACTGTTTTTT. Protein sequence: CASSLVPRGLFNEKLFF. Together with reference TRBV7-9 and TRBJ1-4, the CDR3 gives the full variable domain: DTGVSQNPRHKITKRGQNVTFRCDPISEHNRLYWYRQTLGQGPEFLTYFQNEAQLEKSRLLSDRFSAERPKGSFSTLEIQRTEQGDSAMYLCASSLVPRGLFNEKLFFGSGTQLSVL.

CDR3 residues: CASSPPVRYNEQFF. In DNA, the CDR3 is TGTGCCAGCTCACCACCGGTGAGGTACAATGAGCAGTTCTTC. The chain has TRBV18 and TRBJ2-1; D gene uncertain. V was shortened by 0 bases and J by 4 bases, with 7 bases between the two germline ends. Germline V gives CDR1 KGHSH, CDR2 LQKENI. The CDR3 runs to 14 residues.

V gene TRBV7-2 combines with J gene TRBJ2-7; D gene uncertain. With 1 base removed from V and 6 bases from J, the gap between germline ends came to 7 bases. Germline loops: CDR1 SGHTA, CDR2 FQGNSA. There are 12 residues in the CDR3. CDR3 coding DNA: TGTGCCAGCAGCTTAGATTCCCTCGAGCAGTACTTC. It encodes CASSLDSLEQYF. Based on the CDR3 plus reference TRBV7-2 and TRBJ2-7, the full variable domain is GAGVSQSPSNKVTEKGKDVELRCDPISGHTALYWYRQSLGQGLEFLIYFQGNSAPDKSGLPSDRFSAERTGGSVSTLTIQRTQQEDSAVYLCASSLDSLEQYFGPGTRLTVT.

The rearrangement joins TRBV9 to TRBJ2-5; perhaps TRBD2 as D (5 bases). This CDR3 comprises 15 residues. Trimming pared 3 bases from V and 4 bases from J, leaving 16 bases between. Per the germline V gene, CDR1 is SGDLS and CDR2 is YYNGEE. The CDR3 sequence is CASSAWGEGGETQYF. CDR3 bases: TGTGCCAGCAGCGCCTGGGGTGAGGGTGGAGAGACCCAGTACTTC. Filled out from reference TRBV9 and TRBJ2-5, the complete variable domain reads DSGVTQTPKHLITATGQRVTLRCSPRSGDLSVYWYQQSLDQGLQFLIQYYNGEERAKGNILERFSAQQFPDLHSELNLSSLELGDSALYFCASSAWGEGGETQYFGPGTRLLVL.

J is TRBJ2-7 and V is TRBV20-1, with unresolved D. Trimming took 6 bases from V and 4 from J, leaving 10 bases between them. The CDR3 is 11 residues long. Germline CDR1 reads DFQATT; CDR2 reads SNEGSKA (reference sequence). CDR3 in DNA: TGCAGTGCCTCCCCGGAGTACGAGCAGTACTTC. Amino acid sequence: CSASPEYEQYF.

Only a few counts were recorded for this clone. CDR3 coding DNA: TGTGCCAGCAGCTCCGCAGGGGACCGATTTGGCTACACCTTC. As protein: CASSSAGDRFGYTF. This chain links TRBV5-4 with TRBJ1-2; D perhaps matches TRBD1 (6 bases). Germline assignment: CDR1 SGHNT and CDR2 YYREEE (reference sequence). Trimming stripped 3 bases from V and 7 bases from J, with 16 bases between. This CDR3 region has 14 residues. The entire variable domain, with the rest obtained from reference TRBV5-4 and TRBJ1-2, is as follows: ETGVTQSPTHLIKTRGQQVTLRCSSQSGHNTVSWYQQALGQGPQFIFQYYREEENGRGNFPPRFSGLQFPNYSSELNVNALELDDSALYLCASSSAGDRFGYTFGSGTRLTVV.

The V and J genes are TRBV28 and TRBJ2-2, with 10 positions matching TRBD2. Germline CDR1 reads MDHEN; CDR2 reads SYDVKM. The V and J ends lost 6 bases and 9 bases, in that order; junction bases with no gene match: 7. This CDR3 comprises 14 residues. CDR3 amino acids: CASSPGTSDRELFF. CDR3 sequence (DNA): TGTGCCAGCAGCCCCGGGACTAGCGATAGGGAGCTGTTTTTT.

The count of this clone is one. CDR3: CASSPSPGGPTGEQYF. The CDR3 DNA sequence: TGCGCCAGCAGCCCCTCCCCGGGGGGGCCCACCGGCGAGCAGTACTTC. The genes are TRBV5-1 and TRBJ2-7; 8 positions match TRBD2. Germline V lookup: CDR1 SGHRS, CDR2 YFSETQ. Unmatched junction bases numbered 15, after V lost 4 bases and J lost 6 bases. This CDR3 region has 16 residues. Full variable domain (missing parts from reference TRBV5-1 and TRBJ2-7): KAGVTQTPRYLIKTRGQQVTLSCSPISGHRSVSWYQQTPGQGLQFLFEYFSETQRNKGNFPGRFSGRQFSNSRSEMNVSTLELGDSALYLCASSPSPGGPTGEQYFGPGTRLTVT.

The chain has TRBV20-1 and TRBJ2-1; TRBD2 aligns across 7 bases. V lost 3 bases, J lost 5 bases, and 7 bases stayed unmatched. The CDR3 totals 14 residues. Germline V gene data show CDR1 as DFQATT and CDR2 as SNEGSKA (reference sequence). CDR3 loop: CSASWASGHNEQFF. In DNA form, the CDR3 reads TGCAGTGCTAGTTGGGCTAGCGGCCACAATGAGCAGTTCTTC.

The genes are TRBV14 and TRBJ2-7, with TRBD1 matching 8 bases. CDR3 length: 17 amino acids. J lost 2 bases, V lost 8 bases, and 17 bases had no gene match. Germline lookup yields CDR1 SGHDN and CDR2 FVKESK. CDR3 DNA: TGTGCCAGCGAAGCCTGCCGGGGACAGGCCAACCCCTACGAGCAGTACTTC. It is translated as CASEACRGQANPYEQYF.

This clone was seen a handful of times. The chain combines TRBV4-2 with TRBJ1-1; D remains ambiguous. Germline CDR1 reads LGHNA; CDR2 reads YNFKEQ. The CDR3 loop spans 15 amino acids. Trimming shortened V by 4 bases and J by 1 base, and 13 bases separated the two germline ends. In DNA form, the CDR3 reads TGTGCCAGCAGCCTTCGTTTGGGCGAGAACACTGAAGCTTTCTTT. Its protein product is CASSLRLGENTEAFF.

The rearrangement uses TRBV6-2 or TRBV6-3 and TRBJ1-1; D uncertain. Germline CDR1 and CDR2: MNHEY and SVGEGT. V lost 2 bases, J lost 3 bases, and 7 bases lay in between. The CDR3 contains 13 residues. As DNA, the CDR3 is TGTGCCAGCAGTTACCGACGGGACACTGAAGCTTTCTTT. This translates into CASSYRRDTEAFF.

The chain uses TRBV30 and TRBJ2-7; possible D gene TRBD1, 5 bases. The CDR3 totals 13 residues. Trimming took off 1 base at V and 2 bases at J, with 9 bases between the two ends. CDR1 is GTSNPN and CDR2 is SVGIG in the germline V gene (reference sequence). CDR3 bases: TGTGCCTGGAGTGCGGACACCCCCTACGAGCAGTACTTC. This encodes CAWSADTPYEQYF.

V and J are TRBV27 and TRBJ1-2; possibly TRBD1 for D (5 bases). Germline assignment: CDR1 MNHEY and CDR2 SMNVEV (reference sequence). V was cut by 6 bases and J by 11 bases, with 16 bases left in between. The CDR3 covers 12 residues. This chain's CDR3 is CASRTEGRRYTF. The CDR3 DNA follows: TGTGCCAGCAGGACGGAGGGGCGGCGTTACACCTTC.

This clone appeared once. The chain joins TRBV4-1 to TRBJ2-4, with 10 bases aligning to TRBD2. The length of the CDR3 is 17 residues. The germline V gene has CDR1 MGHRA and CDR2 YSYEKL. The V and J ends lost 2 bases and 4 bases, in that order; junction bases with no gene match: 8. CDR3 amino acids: CASSQIFSGRQKNIQYF. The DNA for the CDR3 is TGCGCCAGCAGCCAAATATTTAGCGGGAGGCAAAAAAACATTCAGTACTTC.

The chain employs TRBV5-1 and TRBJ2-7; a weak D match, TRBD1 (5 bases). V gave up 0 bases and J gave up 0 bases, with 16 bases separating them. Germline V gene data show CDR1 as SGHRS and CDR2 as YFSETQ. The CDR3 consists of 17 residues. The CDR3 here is CASSLVGPSVPSYEQYF. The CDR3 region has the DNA TGCGCCAGCAGCTTGGTGGGGCCAAGCGTCCCCTCCTACGAGCAGTACTTC.

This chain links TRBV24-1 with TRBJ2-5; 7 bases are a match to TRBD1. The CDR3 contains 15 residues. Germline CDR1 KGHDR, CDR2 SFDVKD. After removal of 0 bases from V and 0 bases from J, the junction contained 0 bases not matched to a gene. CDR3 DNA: TGTGCCACCAGTGATTTGGACAGGGACCAAGAGACCCAGTACTTC. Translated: CATSDLDRDQETQYF.

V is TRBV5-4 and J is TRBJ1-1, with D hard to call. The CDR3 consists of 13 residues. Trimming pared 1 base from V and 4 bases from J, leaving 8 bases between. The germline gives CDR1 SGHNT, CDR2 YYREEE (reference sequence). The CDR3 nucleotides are TGTGCCAGCAGCTTGAACCCGAGCACTGAAGCTTTCTTT. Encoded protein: CASSLNPSTEAFF.

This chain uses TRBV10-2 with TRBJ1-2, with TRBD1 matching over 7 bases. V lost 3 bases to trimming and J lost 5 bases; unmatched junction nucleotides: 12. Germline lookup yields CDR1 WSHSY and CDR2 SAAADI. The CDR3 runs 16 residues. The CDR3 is CASSDFSGQSAYGYTF. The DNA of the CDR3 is TGCGCCAGCAGTGATTTCTCGGGACAGTCCGCTTATGGCTACACCTTC.

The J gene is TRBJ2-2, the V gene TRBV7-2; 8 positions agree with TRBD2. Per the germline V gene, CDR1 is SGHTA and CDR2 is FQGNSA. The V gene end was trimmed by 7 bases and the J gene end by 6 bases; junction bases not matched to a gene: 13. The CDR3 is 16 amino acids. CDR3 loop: CASKLPGLGGPGELFF. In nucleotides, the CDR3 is TGTGCCAGCAAGTTACCGGGACTAGGAGGGCCCGGGGAGCTGTTTTTT.

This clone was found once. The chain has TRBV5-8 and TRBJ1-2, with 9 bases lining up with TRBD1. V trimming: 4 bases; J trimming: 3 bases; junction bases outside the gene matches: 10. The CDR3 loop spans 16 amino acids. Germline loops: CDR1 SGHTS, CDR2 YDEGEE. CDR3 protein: CASSRPGTGPDYGYTF. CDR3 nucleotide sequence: TGTGCCAGCAGCCGTCCCGGGACAGGGCCGGACTATGGCTACACCTTC.